These T cell receptor beta chains were read from a single sample in a study of Ad26.COV2.S vaccination and SARS-CoV-2 variants. Only in-frame clones appear in the TCRdb table, and some are missing; sequencing was by immunoSEQ multiplex PCR. The sample lists roughly 400,000 clones, 89% seen once, with 1.5% to 2% in the top ten. Source: peripheral blood, taken in a trial of Ad26.COV2.S vaccine versus placebo. The receptors here all came from a person between 18 and 65 years old who received the Ad26.COV2.S COVID-19 vaccine or a placebo. Each CDR3 is given with its conserved first and last residue.

TRBV10-3	TRBJ1-5	CAISDGTASNQPQHF
TRBV7-9	TRBJ2-6	CASSLSQGVSGANVLTF
TRBV5-4	TRBJ2-7	CASSLGASGTGEQYF
TRBV7-2	TRBJ2-7	CASSPPGDSFEQYF
TRBV11-2	TRBJ2-1	CASSLERGTEQFF
TRBV4-1	TRBJ2-7	CASSQVQTGRLYEQYF
TRBV6-1	TRBJ1-2	CASSEGLGGSYGYTF
TRBV3-1/TRBV3-2	TRBJ2-5	CASNDWDRGTQYF
TRBV11-2	TRBJ2-7	CASSLGLNGYEQYF
TRBV4-1	TRBJ1-1	CASSRGDTEAFF
TRBV21-1	TRBJ2-2	CASSARVSGELFF
TRBV7-8	TRBJ2-7	CASSSPPATGAREQYF
TRBV11-2	TRBJ2-7	CASSFLGYNAYEQYF
TRBV19	TRBJ2-1	CASSTGNEQFF
TRBV5-1	TRBJ2-1	CASRGLAGGSSYNEQFF
TRBV5-1	TRBJ1-4	CASSLGTATNEKLFF
TRBV5-5	TRBJ1-3	CASSLGGSRSGNTIYF
TRBV5-4	TRBJ1-1	CASSLERDTEAFF
TRBV6-2/TRBV6-3	TRBJ2-1	CASSASGRNNEQFF
TRBV5-1	TRBJ2-5	CASSHSGDEETQYF
TRBV7-8	TRBJ1-4	CASSAITGEKLFF
TRBV9	TRBJ1-2	CASSVGQVANYGYTF
TRBV20-1	TRBJ2-3	CSAHSSPTQYF
TRBV9	TRBJ2-2	CASSGTGTGGTGELFF
TRBV10-3	TRBJ2-1	CAISGARDAYNEQFF
TRBV5-1	TRBJ2-3	CASSSLETSGRGTDTQYF
TRBV28	TRBJ1-1	CASSRPPNTEAFF
TRBV5-4	TRBJ2-1	CASRSPSGNEQFF
TRBV5-1	TRBJ1-2	CASSLRARDGYTF
TRBV19	TRBJ2-1	CASSIIKLLSYNEQFF
TRBV5-1	TRBJ2-7	CASSLVQGAGEQYF
TRBV3-1/TRBV3-2	TRBJ2-3	CASSQGLGQGADTQYF
TRBV2	TRBJ2-7	CASSEDTGQQVYEQYF
TRBV12-3/TRBV12-4	TRBJ1-1	CASSFPAGEAFF
TRBV5-1	TRBJ2-1	CASSGQDSNEQFF
TRBV10-3	TRBJ2-5	CAISESDRLQETQYF
TRBV11-2	TRBJ2-2	CASSSPGLIVTGELFF
TRBV11-3	TRBJ2-1	CASSELAGIYNEQFF
TRBV4-1	TRBJ1-5	CASSRWTSDNQPQHF
TRBV19	TRBJ1-5	CASRHRDHLNQPQHF